Reported below is one T cell receptor beta chain. The antigen this receptor binds is unknown. Base qualities are not recorded, but no much larger clone differs from it by a single base. The record originates from a study of T cells in localized non-small cell lung cancer (dated by TCRdb to the early 2020s). At the level of the whole study: Comparing tumors with uninvolved tumor-adjacent lungs, the study looked at the T cell repertoires of 200 to 250 patients with early-stage NSCLC. The cohort consisted of 200 to 250 treatment-naive NSCLC patients whose localized lung tumors had been resected. Of the NSCLC patients, fewer than 150 were male and 85 to 110 were female, and the mean age was around 70 years.

TCR beta CDR3 regions were sequenced from DNA using the immunoSEQ Assay. From the authors' description of their analysis: T cell density was computed as TCR beta template counts normalized to usable DNA estimated by amplifying housekeeping genes. Richness was estimated with the preseqR package, extrapolating to 400,000 templates for PBMC samples and 120,000 templates for tissue samples. Clonality was taken to be one minus Pielou's evenness. To identify tissue-enriched TCRs, differential abundance testing was run on productive amino-acid clonotypes with a minimum total count of 5 and an alpha of 0.1. Repertoire overlap between compartments was quantified with the Jaccard Index and Morisita Overlap Index. TCR beta CDR3s were clustered by GLIPH together with public tetramer-defined viral CDR3s, and at least three viral sequences plus V-gene enrichment were required for viral motifs. TCRdb provides this immuneACCESS table in a form limited to in-frame rearrangements. Some clones are lacking; in checked studies, under half of them reflect an unresolved V gene, and why the rest are absent is not known. The V and J calls and clone size come from that table; D and trimming were worked out from the DNA. The sample data list some 30,000 clones, and just over 85% of these were observed just once. The ten most abundant clones make up less than 5% of the sample.

Via the germline V gene, CDR1 is SNHLY and CDR2 FYNNEI. The CDR3 holds 14 amino acids from the cysteine to the phenylalanine. Only the CDR3 part of the read is kept: 42 bases, read in frame from the first base. V was cut back by 4 bases and J by 0 bases, leaving a gap of 7 bases between them. At diagnosis, tumor, uninvolved tumor-adjacent lung and peripheral blood were collected and then preserved as a mix of FFPE and fresh-frozen material. For TCR repertoire profiling, blood samples were analyzed in the form of peripheral blood mononuclear cells. Here is what the overall study found, with its caveats: Because multi-region tumor sequencing was not performed, intratumor heterogeneity could not be ruled out. Because the study design was exploratory, TCR variables were selected using unadjusted p-values without false-discovery rate correction. Uninvolved tumor-adjacent lung showed the highest T cell clonality, higher than tumor, which suggests more focused antigenic responses in the uninvolved tumor-adjacent lung. Higher blood T cell density associated with longer overall survival, while higher adjacent-lung clonality associated with shorter survival. A median of roughly 60 of the top 100 tumor clones turned up in the paired uninvolved adjacent lung, and about 28 of those clones also ranked among the top 100 of that same adjacent lung.

The chain is encoded by TRBV2 joined to TRBJ1-5; perhaps TRBD1 is the D gene, with 5 bases matching. The sample was peripheral blood, taken before any cancer treatment. The receptor was isolated from a male donor aged 60 or over with stage III lung adenocarcinoma. The sequenced DNA is TGTGCCAGCAGTGGGGACGGTAGCAATCAGCCCCAGCATTTT. Its product reads: CASSGDGSNQPQHF.